Presented here are 9 T cell receptor beta chains from one specimen sequenced in a study of spatial heterogeneity in lung cancer. Whole-study findings and limits: Counts of expanded intratumoral alpha and beta TCRs tracked tumor mutation counts.

Described time point: sample taken at primary tumor resection. A single record per CDR3 protein comes from TCRdb applying MiXCR to the 5' RACE reads. The table shows a few thousand distinct CDR3 sequences, with more than 10% occurring only once. Their antigens are not known. This specimen consisted of lung tumor tissue, obtained at surgery. These receptors all come from a male donor with early-stage non-small cell lung cancer.

This clonotype was seen repeatedly, ten times or more. Because this beta chain is a stray read in a library intended to capture alpha chains, its abundance should not be given much weight. V gene TRBV11-3 combines with J gene TRBJ2-7, with TRBD2 as a possible D gene (6 bases). CDR1 is SGHNT and CDR2 is YENEEA in the germline V gene. Trimming shortened V by 5 bases and J by 2 bases, and 16 bases separated the two germline ends. CDR3 length: 15 amino acids. The CDR3 protein is CASSAGLAPTYEQYF. In DNA form, the CDR3 reads TGTGCCAGCAGCGCGGGGCTAGCGCCCACCTACGAGCAGTACTTC.

Many counts were recorded for this clonotype. The library was prepared for alpha chains; this beta chain is a stray read, so its frequency means little. The V and J genes are TRBV20-1 and TRBJ2-3, with a tentative D call TRBD1 (5 bases). The V end lost 5 bases, the J end lost 1 base, and 10 bases lay between the germline ends. The CDR3 length is 13 residues. Germline-derived CDR1 and CDR2 are DFQATT and SNEGSKA (reference sequence). The CDR3: CSAPQGGTDTQYF. The CDR3 nucleotides read TGCAGTGCTCCCCAAGGGGGCACAGATACGCAGTATTTT.

This clonotype is judged large. With the library built for alpha chains, this beta chain is off target and its frequency is not meaningful. CDR3 protein: CASSHNRDSGQYF. The CDR3 DNA is TGTGCCAGCAGTCACAACCGGGACAGTGGACAGTACTTC. The V call is TRBV27, the J call TRBJ2-7, with 7 nucleotides matching TRBD1. V gave up 5 bases and J gave up 10 bases; unmatched junction bases: 11. The germline V gene has CDR1 MNHEY and CDR2 SMNVEV (reference sequence). The CDR3 length is 13 residues.

In this sample, this clonotype is medium-sized (0.01 to 0.1%). The library was built for alpha chains, so this beta chain is an off-target read and its size means little. The CDR3 coding sequence is TGTGCCAGCAGCCACCCCCGGGGAGGTATGGACACTGAAGCTTTCTTT. Protein sequence: CASSHPRGGMDTEAFF. This rearrangement joins TRBV3-1 to TRBJ1-1, with D unresolved. The CDR3 is 16 residues long. Germline V gene sequence: CDR1 LGHDT, CDR2 YNNKEL (reference sequence). The ends were cut back, 3 bases at V and 3 bases at J, with 17 bases in the middle.

By sample fraction, this clonotype is medium-sized. This beta chain appears as a stray read in a library generated for alpha chains; its size is not informative. The chain employs TRBV5-1 and TRBJ1-1; D gene uncertain. Germline CDR1 is SGHRS and CDR2 is YFSETQ. The CDR3 length is 13 residues. Trimming stripped 4 bases from V and 3 bases from J, with 10 bases between. The CDR3 loop reads CASSRIGDTEAFF. CDR3 DNA: TGCGCCAGCAGCCGAATCGGGGACACTGAAGCTTTCTTT.

This clonotype rates as medium-sized. This beta chain lies outside the target of a library built for alpha chains; its clone size means little. J is TRBJ2-3 and V is TRBV20-1; TRBD1 matches at 8 bases. Per germline, CDR1 DFQATT and CDR2 SNEGSKA (reference sequence). The CDR3 extends over 14 amino acids. Losses at the gene ends were 1 base for V and 2 bases for J; bases not matched to a gene: 2. CDR3 DNA sequence: TGCAGTGCTAGAGGGACAGGGATCACAGATACGCAGTATTTT. Its translation: CSARGTGITDTQYF.

This clonotype is medium-sized in the sample. A library made for alpha chains picked up this beta chain off target, so its size means little. This chain uses TRBV6-5 with TRBJ2-1; TRBD1 matches 9 bases. CDR1 is MNHEY and CDR2 is SVGAGI in the germline V gene. The CDR3 is made up of 15 amino acids. V gave up 2 bases and J gave up 6 bases; unmatched junction bases: 5. The DNA of the CDR3 is TGTGCCAGCAGTTACACACAGGGGGCGATCAATGAGCAGTTCTTC. It codes for CASSYTQGAINEQFF.

This clonotype is medium-sized (0.01 to 0.1%). This beta chain came through as a stray read in a library set up for alpha chains, and its size says little. V is TRBV27 and J is TRBJ1-4, with D maybe TRBD1 (6 bases). This CDR3 is built from 15 residues. The V end was cut by 7 bases, the J end by 8 bases, with 20 bases between. Germline CDR1 and CDR2: MNHEY and SMNVEV (reference sequence). The CDR3 sequence is CASTPWGGQSEKLFF. DNA for the CDR3: TGTGCCAGCACCCCCTGGGGGGGGCAAAGCGAAAAACTGTTTTTT.

This clonotype is categorized as medium-sized. This beta chain slipped into a library made for alpha chains as a stray read, so its size is not meaningful. The chain joins TRBV5-6 to TRBJ2-2; TRBD2 aligns across 7 bases. V dropped 2 bases and J dropped 5; count of bases not matched to a gene: 6. Germline V CDR1 and CDR2: SGHDT, YYEEEE. CDR3 length equals 15 residues. For the CDR3, the DNA is TGTGCCAGCAGCTTATGGGGAGCGGGAACCGGGGAGCTGTTTTTT. Translating gives CASSLWGAGTGELFF.